These 16 T cell receptor beta chains originate from one sample sequenced in a study of glioma-infiltrating T cells. Using RNA template, CDR3s of TCR alpha and beta were amplified with iRepertoire arm-PCR. Each CDR3 protein gets one entry after TCRdb re-called the multiplex PCR reads with MiXCR. In the table there are approximately 90,000 distinct CDR3 sequences, about 25% of which are singletons. Sequencing was done on a sample of glioma tissue, nonneoplastic brain tissue, or PBMCs (not recorded which). The receptors stem from a human donor with low-grade glioma or glioblastoma, undergoing nonglioma brain surgery, or in good health (not recorded which).

Ten or more counts support this clonotype. This chain connects TRBV19 to TRBJ2-7; no clear D gene. With 3 bases removed from V and 1 base from J, the gap between germline ends came to 10 bases. The CDR3 length is 14 residues. The germline gives CDR1 LNHDA, CDR2 SQIVND (reference sequence). The CDR3 DNA sequence: TGTGCCAGTAGTATGAGCCCAGATTCCTACGAGCAGTACTTC. Translating gives CASSMSPDSYEQYF.

This clonotype has at least ten counts. The genes are TRBV14 and TRBJ1-1, with 7 bases lining up with TRBD1. Per the germline V gene, CDR1 is SGHDN and CDR2 is FVKESK. V dropped 2 bases and J dropped 5; count of bases not matched to a gene: 8. The CDR3 covers 15 residues. The DNA of the CDR3 is TGTGCCAGCAGCCAACGACAGGGCCTAATAACTGAAGCTTTCTTT. It encodes CASSQRQGLITEAFF.

In its sample, this clonotype was seen a few times. The rearrangement uses TRBV11-2 and TRBJ2-3, with 9 nucleotides matching TRBD2. The CDR3 has 16 amino acids. J gave up 0 bases and V 3 bases, and 4 bases lay outside the gene matches. Germline V gives CDR1 SGHAT, CDR2 FQNNGV. The CDR3 DNA reads as TGTGCCAGCAGCTTCGGACTAGCGAATAGCACAGATACGCAGTATTTT. Amino acids: CASSFGLANSTDTQYF.

On this clonotype: A read error may be the cause here, since a much bigger clone is one base away. The CDR3 carries no conserved terminal phenylalanine or tryptophan, so it likely arises from a read error. V is TRBV7-9 and J is TRBJ1-1; D is uncertain. Trimming took 1 base from V and 1 from J, leaving 10 bases between them. This CDR3 contains 15 residues. Germline V lookup: CDR1 SEHNR, CDR2 FQNEAQ (reference sequence). For the CDR3, the DNA is TGTGCCAGCAGCTTAGTCGGGCACTCGAACACTGAAGCTTTCCTT. Translated, it gives CASSLVGHSNTEAFL.

This clonotype was counted a single time. A much larger clone lies a single base off, so this may be a read error. This rearrangement joins TRBV6-2 or TRBV6-3 to TRBJ2-1, with D unresolved. Deletions cut 0 bases from V and 5 bases from J, with 5 bases between. CDR3 size: 13 residues. Per germline, CDR1 MNHEY and CDR2 SVGEGT. The CDR3 here is CASSYSWNNEQFF. DNA for the CDR3: TGTGCCAGCAGTTACTCGTGGAACAATGAGCAGTTCTTC.

The sample holds many counts of this clonotype. The CDR3 DNA sequence: TGTGCCAGCAGTGAATGGGGGAGCGAAGCTTTCTTT. It codes for CASSEWGSEAFF. The chain has TRBV2 and TRBJ1-1, with D perhaps matching TRBD1 (5 bases). Germline assignment: CDR1 SNHLY and CDR2 FYNNEI. The CDR3 contains 12 residues. V lost 2 bases and J 8 bases, leaving 9 bases between the germline ends. The full variable domain, its missing parts supplied by reference TRBV2 and TRBJ1-1, is EPEVTQTPSHQVTQMGQEVILRCVPISNHLYFYWYRQILGQKVEFLVSFYNNEISEKSEIFDDQFSVERPDGSNFTLKIRSTKLEDSAMYFCASSEWGSEAFFGQGTRLTVV.

Note on this clonotype: A much more abundant neighbour one base away suggests this may be a read error. The chain uses TRBV5-4 and TRBJ1-1; tentatively, D is TRBD1 (6 bases). The CDR3 covers 13 residues. Germline V lookup: CDR1 SGHNT, CDR2 YYREEE (reference sequence). The CDR3 loop reads CASSFGGQTGAFF. As DNA, the CDR3 is TGTGCCAGCAGCTTCGGAGGACAGACTGGAGCTTTCTTT.

This clonotype was seen ten or more times. The gene calls are TRBV6-1 and TRBJ2-1; D unclear. The CDR3 covers 16 residues. Germline V lookup: CDR1 MNHNS, CDR2 SASEGT. Trimming removed 5 bases at V and 2 bases at J, with 16 bases between. CDR3 protein: CASSPVMERAYNEQFF. In DNA form, the CDR3 reads TGTGCCAGCAGTCCGGTTATGGAACGGGCCTACAATGAGCAGTTCTTC.

This clonotype occurred many times. This chain joins TRBV6-1 and TRBJ2-1, with a possible D match to TRBD2 (6 bases). CDR3 size: 14 residues. Germline CDR1 MNHNS, CDR2 SASEGT. V was clipped by 6 bases and J by 7 bases, with 16 bases between them. In DNA, the CDR3 is TGTGCCAGCAGGGAGGGCGGGTACGAGAATGAGCAGTTCTTC. Protein: CASREGGYENEQFF.

The CDR3 protein is CASGLLGARNTEAFF. In DNA, the CDR3 is TGTGCCAGCGGCCTCCTCGGGGCCCGGAACACTGAAGCTTTCTTT. The chain uses TRBV3-1 and TRBJ1-1; D might be TRBD1 (5 bases). This CDR3 contains 15 residues. Germline V CDR1 and CDR2: LGHDT, YNNKEL (reference sequence). V lost 8 bases to trimming and J lost 1 base, with 17 bases between them.

This clonotype was seen ten or more times. This rearrangement joins TRBV7-9 to TRBJ2-7; D is perhaps TRBD1 (5 bases). CDR1 and CDR2 (germline): SEHNR, FQNEAQ (reference sequence). The CDR3 contains 14 residues. The V end lost 0 bases, the J end lost 3 bases, and 9 bases lay between the germline ends. The CDR3 region is CASSLAQGVYEQYF. In DNA form, the CDR3 reads TGTGCCAGCAGCTTAGCGCAGGGTGTCTACGAGCAGTACTTC.

The chain employs TRBV12-3 or TRBV12-4 and TRBJ1-5, with a possible D match to TRBD1 (5 bases). The CDR3 extends over 16 amino acids. The germline V and J ends were trimmed by 3 bases and 0 bases, with 12 bases remaining between them. This CDR3 is CASSFDSTISNQPQHF. The CDR3 DNA sequence: TGTGCCAGCAGTTTTGACAGTACGATTAGCAATCAGCCCCAGCATTTT.

The genes are TRBV18 and TRBJ2-5; D ambiguous. Trimming removed 1 base from V and 1 base from J, with 10 bases in between. CDR1 and CDR2 from the germline V gene are KGHSH and LQKENI. There are 15 residues in the CDR3. CDR3 coding DNA: TGTGCCAGCTCACCACGGGCGGCCCCCCAAGAGACCCAGTACTTC. It codes for CASSPRAAPQETQYF.

In its sample, this clonotype was seen many times. The chain joins TRBV3-1 to TRBJ2-3; D gene unclear. CDR1 and CDR2 from the germline V gene are LGHDT and YNNKEL (reference sequence). The CDR3 covers 12 residues. Deletions cut 4 bases from V and 6 bases from J, with 8 bases between. The CDR3 spells CASSRGLDTQYF. The CDR3 nucleotides are TGTGCCAGCAGCCGAGGCTTGGATACGCAGTATTTT.

This clonotype occurred a few times. The rearrangement joins TRBV19 to TRBJ2-4, with 9 positions matching TRBD1. The length of the CDR3 is 16 residues. V was clipped by 6 bases and J by 1 base; unmatched bases: 7. Germline V gene lookup returns CDR1 LNHDA and CDR2 SQIVND (reference sequence). The CDR3 region is CASSPPGTGAKNIQYF. DNA of the CDR3: TGTGCCAGTAGCCCCCCCGGGACAGGGGCCAAAAACATTCAGTACTTC.

Only a few counts were recorded for this clonotype. The genes are TRBV7-9 and TRBJ2-5; the match to TRBD1 covers 7 bases. The junction had 7 bases not matched to a gene; V was cut back by 4 bases and J by 2 bases. Germline loops: CDR1 SEHNR, CDR2 FQNEAQ (reference sequence). CDR3 size: 15 residues. CDR3 loop: CASSSGQAEQETQYF. Here the CDR3 DNA reads TGTGCCAGCAGCTCCGGACAGGCCGAACAAGAGACCCAGTACTTC.